The T cell receptor (beta chain) under discussion was sequenced for a study of CD8 T cells in Susac syndrome. V lost 5 bases and J lost 0, with 7 bases in between. This CDR3 is 13 amino acids long. Germline CDR1 SQVTM, CDR2 ANQGSEA. The RNA input was roughly 0.45 to 1 ug, and it was reverse transcribed with random hexamers. Each CDR3 protein is one row after TCRdb ran MiXCR on the immunoSEQ multiplex PCR reads. The sample consists of about 66,000 distinct CDR3 sequences, approximately 96% of them appearing once. TEMRA cells were enriched by FACS, while CD8+ and CD4+ T cells were obtained through a negative isolation that was performed magnetically.

This TCR derives from a human donor with multiple sclerosis. The V gene is TRBV29-1, the J gene TRBJ1-4, with no clear D. Sequenced: CD8+ T cells from PBMCs. The CDR3 sequence: CSVRPTTNEKLFF. The CDR3 region has the DNA TGCAGCGTTCGACCGACAACTAATGAAAAACTGTTTTTT.